A single sample gave rise to the 29 T cell receptor beta chains below, sequenced in a study of radiotherapy plus CTLA-4 blockade in lung cancer. Generated by immunoSEQ multiplex PCR, the TCRdb table keeps only in-frame clones and is missing some. The sample yields approximately 70,000 clones, around 77% seen once. Sequenced material: peripheral blood, taken from a patient treated with radiotherapy plus ipilimumab. All receptors derive from a human donor with non-small cell lung cancer whose response to radiotherapy plus ipilimumab could not be evaluated. Some clones in this sample may be carry-over from other donors' samples.

The chain links TRBV28 to TRBJ2-2; D gene uncertain. The V gene's germline CDR1 is MDHEN and CDR2 SYDVKM. The V gene lost 6 bases and the J gene lost 0 bases, with 8 bases spanning the gap. The CDR3 has 14 amino acids. The CDR3 DNA follows: TGTGCCAGCAGGACACTTGCGAACACCGGGGAGCTGTTTTTT. Translating gives CASRTLANTGELFF.

The chain uses TRBV9 and TRBJ1-1, with unresolved D. Germline V gene lookup returns CDR1 SGDLS and CDR2 YYNGEE. Trimming removed 0 bases at V and 1 base at J, with 16 bases between. The CDR3 has 17 residues. In nucleotides, the CDR3 is TGTGCCAGCAGCGTAGACTCCTACAGCACAGAGAACACTGAAGCTTTCTTT. This encodes CASSVDSYSTENTEAFF.

This clone was observed a few times. The gene calls are TRBV4-2 and TRBJ1-2; 8 bases are a match to TRBD1. Germline V gives CDR1 LGHNA, CDR2 YNFKEQ. V was clipped by 0 bases and J by 8 bases; unmatched bases: 11. The CDR3 has 16 amino acids. As DNA, the CDR3 is TGTGCCAGCAGCCAAGATCGGCAGGGCAGGGGGCACGGCTACACCTTC. Amino acid sequence: CASSQDRQGRGHGYTF.

This chain uses TRBV29-1 with TRBJ2-7, with D perhaps matching TRBD2 (6 bases). V was pared by 3 bases and J by 1 base, with 7 bases between. The CDR3 totals 12 residues. Germline V gives CDR1 SQVTM, CDR2 ANQGSEA. CDR3 amino acids: CSVEGTSYEQYF. CDR3 nucleotide sequence: TGCAGCGTTGAGGGGACTTCCTACGAGCAGTACTTC.

This clone was seen repeatedly, ten times or more. The CDR3 here is CASSNRQGDSYEQYF. In DNA form, the CDR3 reads TGTGCCAGCAGCAATCGACAGGGAGACTCCTACGAGCAGTACTTC. J is TRBJ2-7 and V is TRBV7-9, with 7 bases identical to TRBD1. In germline, CDR1 is SEHNR, CDR2 FQNEAQ (reference sequence). Trimming at V came to 5 bases and at J to 0 bases, leaving 7 bases not matched to a gene. This CDR3 region has 15 residues.

V usage is TRBV5-8 and J usage is TRBJ2-1; 9 bases map to TRBD2. Germline CDR1 and CDR2: SGHTS and YDEGEE. The J segment lost 10 bases and the V segment lost 4 bases, leaving 18 bases of the junction unmatched. The CDR3 runs 17 residues. CDR3 residues: CASSRNLAGVIPWEQFF. DNA of the CDR3: TGTGCCAGCAGCCGGAACTTAGCGGGGGTAATTCCTTGGGAGCAGTTCTTC.

This chain links TRBV5-8 with TRBJ2-7, with 7 bases lining up with TRBD2. CDR1 and CDR2 from the germline V gene are SGHTS and YDEGEE. V dropped 1 base and J dropped 4; count of bases not matched to a gene: 5. The CDR3 is made up of 14 amino acids. The CDR3 coding sequence is TGTGCCAGCAGCTTGACCAGCGGGGTTTACGAGCAGTACTTC. Protein: CASSLTSGVYEQYF.

This chain uses TRBV5-8 with TRBJ2-5; tentative D call: TRBD1 (5 bases). V lost 3 bases to trimming and J lost 5 bases, with 11 bases between them. In germline, CDR1 is SGHTS, CDR2 YDEGEE. The CDR3 extends over 13 amino acids. The CDR3 spells CASSWQGLETQYF. In DNA form, the CDR3 reads TGTGCCAGCAGCTGGCAGGGATTGGAGACCCAGTACTTC.

The chain is built from TRBV20-1 and TRBJ1-2; D gene uncertain. Per germline, CDR1 DFQATT and CDR2 SNEGSKA (reference sequence). There are 11 residues in the CDR3. V lost 8 bases and J lost 6, with 13 bases in between. The CDR3 here is CSSAGRDGYTF. CDR3 coding DNA: TGCAGTTCCGCGGGCCGGGATGGCTACACCTTC.

This clone was observed a few times. The chain carries TRBV19 and TRBJ2-7, with TRBD1 matching 7 bases. This CDR3 comprises 13 residues. Trimming removed 5 bases from V and 5 bases from J; junction bases left unmatched: 6. In germline, CDR1 is LNHDA, CDR2 SQIVND (reference sequence). The CDR3 sequence: CASSVQGSHEQYF. The CDR3 nucleotides read TGTGCCAGTAGTGTACAGGGGTCCCACGAGCAGTACTTC. Using reference TRBV19 and TRBJ2-7 for the parts outside the CDR3, the full variable domain is DGGITQSPKYLFRKEGQNVTLSCEQNLNHDAMYWYRQDPGQGLRLIYYSQIVNDFQKGDIAEGYSVSREKKESFPLTVTSAQKNPTAFYLCASSVQGSHEQYFGPGTRLTVT.

This clone appeared a single time. The rearrangement links TRBV7-9 to TRBJ2-2; maybe TRBD2 (5 bases). Germline CDR1 is SEHNR and CDR2 is FQNEAQ (reference sequence). This CDR3 contains 14 residues. Between the trimmed V and J ends, which lost 1 base and 5 bases, there was a span of 8 bases. The CDR3: CASSLGTGTGELFF. In DNA form, the CDR3 reads TGTGCCAGCAGCTTAGGGACGGGGACCGGGGAGCTGTTTTTT.

The rearrangement joins TRBV11-3 to TRBJ2-5, with 12 bases fitting TRBD1. From germline, CDR1 is SGHNT and CDR2 YENEEA. The V segment lost 5 bases and the J segment 5 bases; nucleotides outside the gene matches: 6. The CDR3 is made up of 15 amino acids. The CDR3 nucleotides read TGTGCCAGCAGCCATGGGACAGGGGGCCATGAGACCCAGTACTTC. It is translated as CASSHGTGGHETQYF.

The genes are TRBV27 and TRBJ2-1, with TRBD2 as a possible D gene (6 bases). The V gene's germline CDR1 is MNHEY and CDR2 SMNVEV (reference sequence). The CDR3 contains 16 residues. V was shortened by 6 bases and J by 6 bases, with 21 bases between the two germline ends. CDR3 DNA: TGTGCCAGCAGCCAGAGCGGGTTCAAATCTTCCAATGAGCAGTTCTTC. Translating it yields CASSQSGFKSSNEQFF.

This sequence joins TRBV28 and TRBJ2-1; 9 bases fit TRBD2. Germline V gene sequence: CDR1 MDHEN, CDR2 SYDVKM. This CDR3 has 19 residues. Trimming removed 5 bases from V and 7 bases from J; junction bases left unmatched: 21. CDR3 DNA sequence: TGTGCCAGCAGTCCCACCGGCGGGGGGGCCGAGGGGGCACGAAATGAGCAGTTCTTC. Translated, it gives CASSPTGGGAEGARNEQFF.

The chain employs TRBV7-9 and TRBJ2-5, with D possibly TRBD2 on 6 matching bases. The CDR3 extends over 15 amino acids. Germline V gene sequence: CDR1 SEHNR, CDR2 FQNEAQ (reference sequence). V lost 3 bases to trimming and J lost 4 bases, with 15 bases between them. In DNA, the CDR3 is TGTGCCAGCAGCTTGGTTAGGGAGGATGGAGAGACCCAGTACTTC. This gives the protein CASSLVREDGETQYF. The variable domain in full, with the rest retrieved from reference TRBV7-9 and TRBJ2-5, is DTGVSQNPRHKITKRGQNVTFRCDPISEHNRLYWYRQTLGQGPEFLTYFQNEAQLEKSRLLSDRFSAERPKGSFSTLEIQRTEQGDSAMYLCASSLVREDGETQYFGPGTRLLVL.

The chain joins TRBV2 to TRBJ2-1, with D unclear. The germline V gene encodes CDR1 SNHLY and CDR2 FYNNEI. CDR3 length equals 14 residues. V was trimmed by 3 bases and J by 8 bases, leaving 14 bases between them. CDR3 nucleotides: TGTGCCAGCAGTGACTCTTGGGCGTGGGATGAGCAGTTCTTC. It translates to CASSDSWAWDEQFF.

This chain links TRBV4-2 with TRBJ2-5, with 7 bases that match TRBD2. The V segment lost 0 bases and the J segment 7 bases; nucleotides outside the gene matches: 11. The CDR3 runs 16 residues. The germline V gene encodes CDR1 LGHNA and CDR2 YNFKEQ. The CDR3 DNA reads TGTGCCAGCAGCCAAGATGGGCGGGGGAGTATACGGACCCAGTACTTC. This encodes CASSQDGRGSIRTQYF.

This clone has just a few counts. The chain carries TRBV7-9 and TRBJ2-3; D uncertain. Germline V lookup: CDR1 SEHNR, CDR2 FQNEAQ (reference sequence). Trimming took off 0 bases at V and 2 bases at J, with 3 bases between the two ends. The length of the CDR3 is 13 residues. The DNA for the CDR3 is TGTGCCAGCAGCTTAGCTTACACAGATACGCAGTATTTT. Its translation: CASSLAYTDTQYF.

The rearrangement links TRBV4-1 to TRBJ2-7; 9 nucleotides match TRBD1. The germline CDR1 and CDR2 sequences are MGHRA and YSYEKL. The CDR3 totals 15 residues. V gave up 4 bases and J gave up 5 bases; unmatched junction bases: 9. CDR3 bases: TGCGCCAGCAGCCCCTGGGGACAGGGTATCGACGAGCAGTACTTC. This sequence encodes CASSPWGQGIDEQYF.

The rearrangement joins TRBV5-8 to TRBJ1-5; 9 bases line up with TRBD1. Trimming took 3 bases from V and 2 from J; bases not matched to a gene: 6. The germline CDR1 and CDR2 sequences are SGHTS and YDEGEE. This CDR3 spans 16 amino acids. The CDR3 DNA is TGTGCCAGCAGCTCCGCGGGGGACAGGGGCAATCAGCCCCAGCATTTT. This translates into CASSSAGDRGNQPQHF. Looking up the rest from reference TRBV5-8 and TRBJ1-5 gives the full variable domain: EAGVTQSPTHLIKTRGQQATLRCSPISGHTSVYWYQQALGLGLQFLLWYDEGEERNRGNFPPRFSGRQFPNYSSELNVNALELEDSALYLCASSSAGDRGNQPQHFGDGTRLSIL.

This clone showed up just once. The chain has TRBV19 and TRBJ2-6, with D unclear. V was cut by 6 bases and J by 4 bases, with 7 bases left in between. Germline V gives CDR1 LNHDA, CDR2 SQIVND (reference sequence). The CDR3 is 13 residues long. CDR3 loop: CASRITGANVLTF. The DNA of the CDR3 is TGTGCCAGTAGAATAACAGGGGCCAACGTCCTGACTTTC.

This rearrangement joins TRBV27 to TRBJ1-2; possible D gene TRBD1, 5 bases. CDR1 and CDR2 (germline): MNHEY, SMNVEV (reference sequence). The CDR3 runs 18 residues. V shed 0 bases and J shed 6 bases, with 23 bases lying between them. CDR3 bases: TGTGCCAGCAGTTTATCGATCCGGGGAGGAGGGCTACAGGATGGCTACACCTTC. Its protein is CASSLSIRGGGLQDGYTF.

This chain joins TRBV28 and TRBJ2-3; 14 bases align to TRBD2. CDR1 is MDHEN, CDR2 SYDVKM, per germline. V shed 6 bases and J 3 bases; nucleotides not matched to a gene: 14. The CDR3 sequence is 19 residues long. The chain's CDR3 is CASSFSLETSGGATDTQYF. In DNA, the CDR3 is TGTGCCAGCAGCTTCTCCCTTGAGACTAGCGGGGGGGCTACAGATACGCAGTATTTT.

This chain joins TRBV4-1 and TRBJ1-3; tentatively, D is TRBD1 (5 bases). The V gene lost 0 bases and the J gene lost 4 bases, with 10 bases spanning the gap. The germline CDR1 and CDR2 sequences are MGHRA and YSYEKL. CDR3 length equals 15 residues. The CDR3 spells CASSQDRTRGNTIYF. The CDR3 DNA reads TGCGCCAGCAGCCAAGATAGGACACGAGGAAACACCATATATTTT.

The chain links TRBV5-1 to TRBJ2-7, with 8 nucleotides matching TRBD1. With 8 bases clipped from V and 1 base from J, the junction kept 8 bases outside the gene matches. The germline gives CDR1 SGHRS, CDR2 YFSETQ. There are 14 residues in the CDR3. CDR3 sequence reads: CASQPTGESYEQYF. CDR3 DNA sequence: TGCGCCAGTCAACCGACAGGGGAGTCCTACGAGCAGTACTTC.

This clone has more than one count but fewer than ten. The genes are TRBV6-5 and TRBJ1-2, with D unresolved. This CDR3 region has 11 residues. V lost 5 bases, J lost 8 bases, and 9 bases lay in between. In germline, CDR1 is MNHEY, CDR2 SVGAGI. CDR3 nucleotides: TGTGCCAGCAGTGAAGAGCCAGGCTACACCTTC. It translates to CASSEEPGYTF.

The chain uses TRBV7-2 and TRBJ2-2; 7 nucleotides match TRBD1. The V gene end was trimmed by 6 bases and the J gene end by 6 bases; junction bases not matched to a gene: 4. The CDR3 consists of 13 residues. Germline CDR1 SGHTA, CDR2 FQGNSA. CDR3 region: CASRLTGPGELFF. The CDR3 DNA follows: TGTGCCAGCAGACTGACAGGGCCCGGGGAGCTGTTTTTT.

V and J are TRBV5-1 and TRBJ2-7, with a tentative D call TRBD2 (7 bases). The V end lost 0 bases, the J end lost 7 bases, and 14 bases lay between the germline ends. From germline, CDR1 is SGHRS and CDR2 YFSETQ. This CDR3 contains 14 residues. The CDR3 is CASSLEGGAREQYF. In DNA, the CDR3 is TGCGCCAGCAGCTTGGAGGGGGGGGCTAGGGAGCAGTACTTC.

The CDR3 bases are TGTGCCAGCAGCTTGTATGGAGGCACTGAAGCTTTCTTT. This codes for CASSLYGGTEAFF. This rearrangement joins TRBV5-6 to TRBJ1-1; D is unresolved. There are 13 residues in the CDR3. Germline V gene sequence: CDR1 SGHDT, CDR2 YYEEEE. Trimming cost V 1 base and J 4 bases, with 8 bases left between them. The full variable domain, rest sourced from reference TRBV5-6 and TRBJ1-1, is DAGVTQSPTHLIKTRGQQVTLRCSPKSGHDTVSWYQQALGQGPQFIFQYYEEEERQRGNFPDRFSGHQFPNYSSELNVNALLLGDSALYLCASSLYGGTEAFFGQGTRLTVV.